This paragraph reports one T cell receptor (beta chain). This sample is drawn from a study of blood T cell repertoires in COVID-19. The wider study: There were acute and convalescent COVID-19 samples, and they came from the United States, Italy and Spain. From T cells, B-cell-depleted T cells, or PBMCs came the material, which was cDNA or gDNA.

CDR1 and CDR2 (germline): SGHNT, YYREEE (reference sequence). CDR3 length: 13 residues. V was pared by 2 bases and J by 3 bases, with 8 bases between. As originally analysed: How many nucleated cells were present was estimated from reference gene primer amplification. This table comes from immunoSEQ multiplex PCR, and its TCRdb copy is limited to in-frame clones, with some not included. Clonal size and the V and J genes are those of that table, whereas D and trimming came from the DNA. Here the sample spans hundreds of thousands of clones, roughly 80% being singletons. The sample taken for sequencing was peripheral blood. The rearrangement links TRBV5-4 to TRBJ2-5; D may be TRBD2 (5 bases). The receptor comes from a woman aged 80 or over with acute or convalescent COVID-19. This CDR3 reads CASSFFGEETQYF. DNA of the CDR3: TGTGCCAGCAGCTTCTTCGGGGAAGAGACCCAGTACTTC.